Below are 16 T cell receptor beta chains sequenced from a single sample in a study of Tregs in tolerant kidney transplant recipients. The table came from immunoSEQ multiplex PCR; TCRdb's copy has only in-frame clones and leaves some out. The sample yields 240,000 or so clones, around 82% seen once. Specimen: CD4+ T cells from blood. The origin of the receptors is a human donor in good health.

The chain couples TRBV13 to TRBJ1-1; tentative D call: TRBD1 (6 bases). The CDR3 consists of 13 residues. In germline, CDR1 is PRHDT, CDR2 FYEKMQ (reference sequence). The ends were cut back, 1 base at V and 4 bases at J, with 7 bases in the middle. CDR3 sequence (DNA): TGTGCCAGCAGCTTAGTAGGGGGCACTGAAGCTTTCTTT. It yields the protein CASSLVGGTEAFF.

V gene TRBV30 combines with J gene TRBJ1-2; the D is unclear. The CDR3 is 12 residues long. The germline V gene encodes CDR1 GTSNPN and CDR2 SVGIG (reference sequence). V lost 2 bases, J lost 6 bases, and 10 bases lay in between. The DNA of the CDR3 is TGTGCCTGGAGTATGTTAGGCCATGGCTACACCTTC. This translates into CAWSMLGHGYTF.

The chain joins TRBV5-1 to TRBJ2-2; 9 positions agree with TRBD2. J gave up 3 bases and V 4 bases, and 7 bases lay outside the gene matches. This CDR3 has 16 residues. In germline, CDR1 is SGHRS, CDR2 YFSETQ. Here the CDR3 DNA reads TGCGCCAGCAGCCGGGCCCTAGCGGGGTACACCGGGGAGCTGTTTTTT. Translation gives CASSRALAGYTGELFF.

As regards this clone: The sample has other DNA sequences that encode this CDR3 too. The rearrangement links TRBV20-1 to TRBJ2-7, with unresolved D. Trimming removed 2 bases from V and 6 bases from J, with 8 bases in between. The CDR3 sequence is 11 residues long. Germline CDR1 is DFQATT and CDR2 is SNEGSKA (reference sequence). The DNA for the CDR3 is TGCAGTGCTAGAAGGGAACGCGAGCAGTACTTC. Translating it yields CSARREREQYF.

Comments on this clone: Other DNA variants within this sample encode the same CDR3. The genes are TRBV18 and TRBJ1-5; 7 bases align to TRBD1. The CDR3 sequence is 16 residues long. Germline-derived CDR1 and CDR2 are KGHSH and LQKENI. The junction had 13 bases not matched to a gene; V was cut back by 5 bases and J by 6 bases. The chain's CDR3 is CASSSGQRAGGQPQHF. DNA for the CDR3: TGTGCCAGCTCATCGGGACAGCGTGCGGGGGGTCAGCCCCAGCATTTT.

The chain recombines TRBV2 with TRBJ1-5; perhaps TRBD1 as D (6 bases). V lost 3 bases and J 5 bases, leaving 11 bases between the germline ends. The CDR3 sequence is 14 residues long. The germline V gene encodes CDR1 SNHLY and CDR2 FYNNEI. CDR3 sequence: CASSDTGRDQPQHF. CDR3 coding DNA: TGTGCCAGCAGTGACACAGGGCGGGATCAGCCCCAGCATTTT.

The CDR3 coding sequence is TGCAGCGCCGGGAGGGGCGGCAATCAGCCCCAGCATTTT. This encodes CSAGRGGNQPQHF. V is TRBV29-1 and J is TRBJ1-5; TRBD1 might be the D (5 bases). Germline assignment: CDR1 SQVTM and CDR2 ANQGSEA. The CDR3 spans 13 residues. Trimming removed 7 bases at V and 2 bases at J, with 12 bases between.

V and J are TRBV7-2 and TRBJ2-3; unclear D gene. CDR1 and CDR2 (germline): SGHTA, FQGNSA. V shed 5 bases and J shed 6 bases, with 9 bases lying between them. The CDR3 extends over 12 amino acids. The CDR3 DNA reads as TGTGCCAGCAGCCCTCGACACGATACGCAGTATTTT. Amino acid sequence: CASSPRHDTQYF.

The gene calls are TRBV5-8 and TRBJ2-1; maybe TRBD2 (6 bases). The V end was cut by 4 bases, the J end by 0 bases, with 14 bases between. Germline V gene sequence: CDR1 SGHTS, CDR2 YDEGEE. CDR3 length: 16 amino acids. The CDR3 nucleotides read TGTGCCAGCAGCCGTCGACCCGGGAGCTCCTACAATGAGCAGTTCTTC. Encoded protein: CASSRRPGSSYNEQFF.

This chain joins TRBV9 and TRBJ2-6; no clear D. Germline V gene lookup returns CDR1 SGDLS and CDR2 YYNGEE. Deletions cut 3 bases from V and 1 base from J, with 5 bases between. The CDR3 sequence is 14 residues long. The CDR3 nucleotides read TGTGCCAGCAGCGACCGATCTGGGGCCAACGTCCTGACTTTC. It specifies CASSDRSGANVLTF.

This chain uses TRBV7-9 with TRBJ2-5; TRBD2 might be the D (5 bases). The CDR3 totals 13 residues. Trimming took off 3 bases at V and 7 bases at J, with 12 bases between the two ends. Germline V lookup: CDR1 SEHNR, CDR2 FQNEAQ (reference sequence). This chain's CDR3 is CASSLVEGGTQYF. The CDR3 region has the DNA TGTGCCAGCAGCTTGGTTGAGGGTGGGACCCAGTACTTC.

V is TRBV29-1 and J is TRBJ1-1; D is ambiguous. The CDR3 contains 10 residues. Trimming took 7 bases from V and 5 from J, leaving 8 bases between them. Germline V gives CDR1 SQVTM, CDR2 ANQGSEA. Here the CDR3 reads CSGSWTEAFF. The CDR3 DNA follows: TGCAGCGGGTCATGGACTGAAGCTTTCTTT.

This rearrangement joins TRBV4-1 to TRBJ2-5; TRBD1 is a possible D gene (6 bases). Germline V lookup: CDR1 MGHRA, CDR2 YSYEKL. The CDR3 runs to 13 residues. V lost 6 bases and J 2 bases, leaving 10 bases between the germline ends. The CDR3, as DNA: TGCGCCAGCAGTAGGGGGACGCAAGAGACCCAGTACTTC. Residues: CASSRGTQETQYF.

This clone appeared a few times. This chain links TRBV5-1 with TRBJ2-2; no definite D call. V shed 5 bases and J shed 2 bases, with 10 bases lying between them. CDR1 is SGHRS, CDR2 YFSETQ, per germline. CDR3 length: 14 amino acids. CDR3 loop: CASSTLQNTGELFF. DNA of the CDR3: TGCGCCAGCAGTACCCTGCAAAACACCGGGGAGCTGTTTTTT. The variable domain in full, with the rest retrieved from reference TRBV5-1 and TRBJ2-2, is KAGVTQTPRYLIKTRGQQVTLSCSPISGHRSVSWYQQTPGQGLQFLFEYFSETQRNKGNFPGRFSGRQFSNSRSEMNVSTLELGDSALYLCASSTLQNTGELFFGEGSRLTVL.

CDR3 nucleotides: TGCGCCAGCAGCTTGGAGGAGGGCACAGATACGCAGTATTTT. Translation: CASSLEEGTDTQYF. The chain uses TRBV5-1 and TRBJ2-3, with a weak D call TRBD2 (5 bases). With 0 bases removed from V and 1 base from J, the gap between germline ends came to 6 bases. Germline CDR1 and CDR2: SGHRS and YFSETQ. CDR3 length equals 14 residues.

The gene calls are TRBV27 and TRBJ2-1, with 7 bases that match TRBD1. Germline trimming cut 2 bases from V and 8 bases from J; bases unmatched to any gene: 9. The CDR3 totals 15 residues. Germline-derived CDR1 and CDR2 are MNHEY and SMNVEV (reference sequence). The CDR3 DNA follows: TGTGCCAGCAGTTTAATAGGGGGCCGTGGGGATGAGCAGTTCTTC. It yields the protein CASSLIGGRGDEQFF.